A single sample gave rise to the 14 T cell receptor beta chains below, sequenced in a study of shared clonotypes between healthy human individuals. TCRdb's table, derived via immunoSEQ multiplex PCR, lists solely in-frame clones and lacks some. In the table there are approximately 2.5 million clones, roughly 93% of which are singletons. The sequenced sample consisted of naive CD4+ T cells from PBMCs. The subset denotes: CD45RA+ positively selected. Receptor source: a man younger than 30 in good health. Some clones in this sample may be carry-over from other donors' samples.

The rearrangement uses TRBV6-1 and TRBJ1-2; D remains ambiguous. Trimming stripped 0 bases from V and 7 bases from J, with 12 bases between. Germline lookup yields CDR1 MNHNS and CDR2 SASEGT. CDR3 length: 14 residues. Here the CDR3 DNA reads TGTGCCAGCAGTGAAGCCGGCTCATTACGTGGCTACACCTTC. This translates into CASSEAGSLRGYTF.

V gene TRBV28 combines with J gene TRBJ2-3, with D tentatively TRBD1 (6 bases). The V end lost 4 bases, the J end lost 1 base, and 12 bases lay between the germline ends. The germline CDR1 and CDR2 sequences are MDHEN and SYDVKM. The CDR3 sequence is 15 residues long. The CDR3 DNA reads TGTGCCAGCAGTTCTACAGGGTATGGCACAGATACGCAGTATTTT. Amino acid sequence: CASSSTGYGTDTQYF.

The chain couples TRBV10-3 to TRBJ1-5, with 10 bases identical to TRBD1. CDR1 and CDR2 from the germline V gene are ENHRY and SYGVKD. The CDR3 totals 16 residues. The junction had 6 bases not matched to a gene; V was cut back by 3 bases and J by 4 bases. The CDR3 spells CAISDMGQGQNQPQHF. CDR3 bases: TGTGCCATCAGTGATATGGGACAGGGGCAGAATCAGCCCCAGCATTTT.

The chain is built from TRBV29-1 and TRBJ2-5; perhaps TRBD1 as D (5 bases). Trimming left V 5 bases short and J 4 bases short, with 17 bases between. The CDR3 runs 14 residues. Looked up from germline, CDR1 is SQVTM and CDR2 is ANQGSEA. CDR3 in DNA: TGCAGCGTTTCCCCCCAGGGAAGCCCAGAGACCCAGTACTTC. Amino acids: CSVSPQGSPETQYF. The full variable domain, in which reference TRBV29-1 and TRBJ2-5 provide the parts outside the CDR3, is SAVISQKPSRDICQRGTSLTIQCQVDSQVTMMFWYRQQPGQSLTLIATANQGSEATYESGFVIDKFPISRPNLTFSTLTVSNMSPEDSSIYLCSVSPQGSPETQYFGPGTRLLVL.

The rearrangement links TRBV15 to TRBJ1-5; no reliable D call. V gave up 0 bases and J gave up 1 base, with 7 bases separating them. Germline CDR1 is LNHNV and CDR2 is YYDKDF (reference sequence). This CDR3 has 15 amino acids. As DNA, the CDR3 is TGTGCCACCAGCAGAGAAGGGAGGAGCAATCAGCCCCAGCATTTT. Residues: CATSREGRSNQPQHF.

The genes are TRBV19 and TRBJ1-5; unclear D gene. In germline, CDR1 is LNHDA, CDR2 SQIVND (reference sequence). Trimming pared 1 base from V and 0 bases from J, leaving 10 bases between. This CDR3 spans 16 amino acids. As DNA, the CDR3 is TGTGCCAGTAGTATAGGAAAGGGTTATAGCAATCAGCCCCAGCATTTT. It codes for CASSIGKGYSNQPQHF. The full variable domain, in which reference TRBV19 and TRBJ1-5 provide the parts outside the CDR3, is DGGITQSPKYLFRKEGQNVTLSCEQNLNHDAMYWYRQDPGQGLRLIYYSQIVNDFQKGDIAEGYSVSREKKESFPLTVTSAQKNPTAFYLCASSIGKGYSNQPQHFGDGTRLSIL.

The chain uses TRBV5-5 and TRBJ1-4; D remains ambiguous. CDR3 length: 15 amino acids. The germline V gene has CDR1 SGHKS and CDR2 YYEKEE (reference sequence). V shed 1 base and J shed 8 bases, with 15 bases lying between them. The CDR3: CASSLSGWPEEKLFF. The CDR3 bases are TGTGCCAGCAGCTTGAGCGGCTGGCCGGAGGAAAAACTGTTTTTT.

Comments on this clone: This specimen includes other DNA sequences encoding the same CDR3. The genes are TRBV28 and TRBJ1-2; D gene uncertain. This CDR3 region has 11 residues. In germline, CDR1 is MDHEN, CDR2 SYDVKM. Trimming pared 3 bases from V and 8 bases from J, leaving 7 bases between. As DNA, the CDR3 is TGTGCCAGCAGTTTTGGGCGCGGCTACACCTTC. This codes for CASSFGRGYTF.

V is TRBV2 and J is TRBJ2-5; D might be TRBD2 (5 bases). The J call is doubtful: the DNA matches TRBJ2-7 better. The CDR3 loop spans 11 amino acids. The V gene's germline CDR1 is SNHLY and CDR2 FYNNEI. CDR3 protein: CASRSGYEQYF. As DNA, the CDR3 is TGTGCCAGCAGAAGCGGTTACGAGCAGTACTTC.

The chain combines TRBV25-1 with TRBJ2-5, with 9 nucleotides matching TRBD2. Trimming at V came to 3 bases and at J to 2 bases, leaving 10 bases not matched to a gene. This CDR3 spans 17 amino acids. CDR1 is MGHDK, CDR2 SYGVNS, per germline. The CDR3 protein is CASSDLGAAGGQETQYF. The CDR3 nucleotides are TGTGCCAGCAGTGATTTGGGCGCGGCGGGAGGGCAAGAGACCCAGTACTTC.

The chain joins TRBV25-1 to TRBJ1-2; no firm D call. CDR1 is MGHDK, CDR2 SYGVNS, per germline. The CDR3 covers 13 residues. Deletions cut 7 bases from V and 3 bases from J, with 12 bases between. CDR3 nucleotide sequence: TGTGCCAGCATGACCCTGTCGGACTATGGCTACACCTTC. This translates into CASMTLSDYGYTF.

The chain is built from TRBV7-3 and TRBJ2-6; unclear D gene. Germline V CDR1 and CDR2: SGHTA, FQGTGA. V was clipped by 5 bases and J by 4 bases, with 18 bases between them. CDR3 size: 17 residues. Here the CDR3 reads CASSPSGGTRGANVLTF. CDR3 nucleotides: TGTGCCAGCAGCCCATCAGGCGGAACGAGAGGGGCCAACGTCCTGACTTTC.

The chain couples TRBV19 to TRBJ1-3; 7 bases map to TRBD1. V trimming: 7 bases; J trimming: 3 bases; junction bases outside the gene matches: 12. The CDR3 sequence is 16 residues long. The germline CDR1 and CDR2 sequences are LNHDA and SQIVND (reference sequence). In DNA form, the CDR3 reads TGTGCCAGTACCCCACCCAGCCGGGACAGTGGAAACACCATATATTTT. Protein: CASTPPSRDSGNTIYF.

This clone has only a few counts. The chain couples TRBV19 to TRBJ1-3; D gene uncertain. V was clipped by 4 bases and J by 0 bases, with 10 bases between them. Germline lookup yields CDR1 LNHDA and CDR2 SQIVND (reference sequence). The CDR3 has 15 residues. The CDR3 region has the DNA TGTGCCAGTAGTACGGACGCATACTCTGGAAACACCATATATTTT. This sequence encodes CASSTDAYSGNTIYF.